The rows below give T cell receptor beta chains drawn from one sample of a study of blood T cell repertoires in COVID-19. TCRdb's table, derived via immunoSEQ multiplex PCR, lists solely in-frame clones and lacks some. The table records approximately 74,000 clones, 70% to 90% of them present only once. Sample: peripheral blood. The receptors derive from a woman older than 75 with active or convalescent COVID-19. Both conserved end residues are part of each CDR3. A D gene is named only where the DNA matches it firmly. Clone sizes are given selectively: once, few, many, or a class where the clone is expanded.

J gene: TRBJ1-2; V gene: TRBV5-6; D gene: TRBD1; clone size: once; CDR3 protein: CASSTTGTHLQGDGYTF; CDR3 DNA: TGTGCCAGCAGCACAACCGGGACTCATCTCCAGGGGGATGGCTACACCTTC
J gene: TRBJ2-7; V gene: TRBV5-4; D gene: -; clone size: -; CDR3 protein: CASSLELGSSYEQYF; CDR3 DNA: TGTGCCAGCAGCTTGGAATTAGGGAGCTCCTACGAGCAGTACTTC
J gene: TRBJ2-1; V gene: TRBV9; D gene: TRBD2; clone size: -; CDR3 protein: CASSPARTSVNEQFF; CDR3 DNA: TGTGCCAGCAGCCCCGCCCGGACTAGTGTTAACGAGCAGTTCTTC
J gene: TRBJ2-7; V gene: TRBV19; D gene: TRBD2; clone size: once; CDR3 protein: CASSIGTSGYYEQYF; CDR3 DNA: TGTGCCAGTAGTATCGGGACTAGCGGGTACTACGAGCAGTACTTC
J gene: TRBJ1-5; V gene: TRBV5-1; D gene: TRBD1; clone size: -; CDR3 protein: CASSWDRGIEPQHF; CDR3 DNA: TGCGCCAGCAGCTGGGACAGGGGCATCGAACCCCAGCATTTT
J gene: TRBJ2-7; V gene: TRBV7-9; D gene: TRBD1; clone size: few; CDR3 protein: CASSLGGSGTDSYEQYF; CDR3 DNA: TGTGCCAGCAGCTTAGGCGGATCCGGGACAGACTCCTACGAGCAGTACTTC
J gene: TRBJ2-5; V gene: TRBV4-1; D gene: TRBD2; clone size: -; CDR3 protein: CASSQDPSSGGYQETQYF; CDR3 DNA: TGCGCCAGCAGCCAAGACCCTTCTAGCGGGGGGTACCAAGAGACCCAGTACTTC
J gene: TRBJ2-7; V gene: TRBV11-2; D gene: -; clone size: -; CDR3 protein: CASSWTAYEQYF; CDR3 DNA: TGTGCCAGCAGCTGGACAGCTTACGAGCAGTACTTC
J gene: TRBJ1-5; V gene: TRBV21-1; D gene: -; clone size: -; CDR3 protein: CASSKVLTDYSNQPQHF; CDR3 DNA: TGTGCCAGCAGCAAAGTCCTCACAGATTATAGCAATCAGCCCCAGCATTTT
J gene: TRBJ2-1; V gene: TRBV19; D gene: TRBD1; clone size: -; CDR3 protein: CASSMLGQGPHEQFF; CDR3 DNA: TGTGCCAGTAGTATGCTAGGACAGGGTCCCCATGAGCAGTTCTTC
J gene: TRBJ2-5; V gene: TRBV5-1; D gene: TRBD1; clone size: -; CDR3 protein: CASSTSPGTGQETQYF; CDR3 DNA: TGCGCCAGCAGCACATCCCCCGGGACAGGCCAAGAGACCCAGTACTTC
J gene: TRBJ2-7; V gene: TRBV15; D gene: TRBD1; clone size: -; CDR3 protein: CATSRDRGTYEQYF; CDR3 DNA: TGTGCCACCAGCAGAGACAGGGGGACCTACGAGCAGTACTTC
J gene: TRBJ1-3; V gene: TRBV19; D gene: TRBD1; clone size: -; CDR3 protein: CASSALGTGVGNTIYF; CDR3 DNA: TGTGCCAGTAGTGCCCTGGGGACAGGGGTTGGAAACACCATATATTTT
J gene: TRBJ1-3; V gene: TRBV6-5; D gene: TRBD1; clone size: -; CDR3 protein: CASTLGQGGNTIYF; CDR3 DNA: TGTGCCAGCACCCTAGGACAGGGGGGAAACACCATATATTTT
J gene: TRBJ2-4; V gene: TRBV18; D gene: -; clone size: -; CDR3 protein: CASSPPRGDKNIQYF; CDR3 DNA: TGTGCCAGCTCACCACCGCGGGGTGACAAAAACATTCAGTACTTC
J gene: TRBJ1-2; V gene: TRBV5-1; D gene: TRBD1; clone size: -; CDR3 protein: CASSEGTVGGISGYTF; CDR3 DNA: TGCGCCAGCAGCGAAGGGACAGTTGGGGGAATTAGTGGCTACACCTTC
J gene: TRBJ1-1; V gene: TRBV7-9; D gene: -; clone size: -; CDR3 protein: CASSAVTEAFF; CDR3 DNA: TGTGCCAGCAGCGCGGTGACTGAAGCTTTCTTT
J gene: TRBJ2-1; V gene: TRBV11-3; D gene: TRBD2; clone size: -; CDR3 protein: CASSRRESTYNEQFF; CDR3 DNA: TGTGCCAGCAGCCGGCGGGAGTCTACCTACAATGAGCAGTTCTTC
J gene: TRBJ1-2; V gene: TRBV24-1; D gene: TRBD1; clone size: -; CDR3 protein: CATSDRTGALGYTF; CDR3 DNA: TGTGCCACCAGTGATCGAACAGGGGCCCTTGGCTACACCTTC
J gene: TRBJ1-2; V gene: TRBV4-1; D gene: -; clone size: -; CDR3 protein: CASSQDPSSLYGYTF; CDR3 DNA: TGCGCCAGCAGCCAAGACCCTTCGAGCCTTTATGGCTACACCTTC
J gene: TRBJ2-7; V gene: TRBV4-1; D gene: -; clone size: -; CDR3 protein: CASSQDPAVSYEQYF; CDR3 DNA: TGCGCCAGCAGCCAAGATCCGGCGGTCTCCTACGAGCAGTACTTC
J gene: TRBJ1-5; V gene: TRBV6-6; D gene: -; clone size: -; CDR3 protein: CASSYRENNQPQHF; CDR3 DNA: TGTGCCAGCAGTTACCGGGAAAACAATCAGCCCCAGCATTTT
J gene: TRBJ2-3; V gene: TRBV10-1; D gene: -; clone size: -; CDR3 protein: CASSPGDTSTDTQYF; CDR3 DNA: TGCGCCAGCAGTCCTGGGGACACTAGCACAGATACGCAGTATTTT
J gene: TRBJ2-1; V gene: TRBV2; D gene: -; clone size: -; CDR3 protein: CASSVINEQFF; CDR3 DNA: TGTGCCAGCAGTGTTATCAATGAGCAGTTCTTC
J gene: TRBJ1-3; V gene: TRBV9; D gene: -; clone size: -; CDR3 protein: CASSVAVSSGNTIYF; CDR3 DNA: TGTGCCAGCAGCGTAGCCGTCAGCTCTGGAAACACCATATATTTT
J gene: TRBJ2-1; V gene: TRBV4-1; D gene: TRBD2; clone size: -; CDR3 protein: CASSPIAGTKSYNEQFF; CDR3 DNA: TGCGCCAGCAGCCCCATAGCGGGAACTAAGTCCTACAATGAGCAGTTCTTC
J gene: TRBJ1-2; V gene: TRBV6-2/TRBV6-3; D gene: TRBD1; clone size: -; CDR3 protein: CASSNSGRGRPGDGYTF; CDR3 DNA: TGTGCCAGCAGTAACTCGGGCAGGGGGCGACCTGGCGATGGCTACACCTTC
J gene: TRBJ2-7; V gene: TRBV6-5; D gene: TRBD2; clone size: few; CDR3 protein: CASKRTGGTYEQYF; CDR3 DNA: TGTGCCAGCAAACGGACCGGGGGGACCTACGAGCAGTACTTC
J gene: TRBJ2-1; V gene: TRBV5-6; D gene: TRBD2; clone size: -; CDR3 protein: CASSSTSGFSYNEQFF; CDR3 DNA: TGTGCCAGCAGCTCGACTAGCGGCTTTTCCTACAATGAGCAGTTCTTC
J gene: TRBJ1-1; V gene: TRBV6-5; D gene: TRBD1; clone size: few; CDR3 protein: CASSYSATGPTEAFF; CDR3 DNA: TGTGCCAGCAGTTACTCGGCGACAGGGCCCACTGAAGCTTTCTTT
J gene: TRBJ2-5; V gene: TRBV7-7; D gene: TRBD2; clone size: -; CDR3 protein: CASSLGGGVLRETQYF; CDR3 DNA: TGTGCTAGCAGCTTAGGTGGGGGGGTGCTCCGAGAGACCCAGTACTTC